The 24 T cell receptor beta chains below come from one sample, sequenced in a study of identical twins (dated by TCRdb to the mid-2010s). Library preparation used 5' RACE. TCRdb names Illumina HiSeq 2000 as the instrument used. TCRdb trimmed public reads at Q25 via fastp, called clones via MiXCR and kept in-frame beta chains. Identical CDR3 proteins give one entry, which carries the most common genes and DNA. The sample table contains 690,000 or so distinct CDR3 sequences; only one count was recorded for approximately 6% of them. Together, the top ten hold about 2% of the sample. The sample comprised naive T cells sorted from blood. Sample cell subset or site, as interpreted from the label and publication: cells isolated with a human naive T-cell isolation kit. Receptor source: a man aged 18 to 30 in good health.

The gene calls are TRBV27 and TRBJ2-7; a weak D match, TRBD1 (5 bases). CDR3 size: 17 residues. The V end was cut by 0 bases, the J end by 1 base, with 16 bases between. CDR1 and CDR2 (germline): MNHEY, SMNVEV (reference sequence). The CDR3: CASSLSQVAGQSYEQYF. The CDR3 DNA is TGTGCCAGCAGTTTATCCCAGGTGGCAGGGCAGTCCTACGAGCAGTACTTC.

This chain connects TRBV7-8 to TRBJ2-5; 15 positions agree with TRBD2. CDR1 is SGHVS, CDR2 FQNEAQ, per germline. V was clipped by 6 bases and J by 4 bases; unmatched bases: 6. The CDR3 totals 16 residues. Here the CDR3 reads CASSWTSGGGLETQYF. DNA for the CDR3: TGTGCCAGCAGTTGGACTAGCGGGGGGGGTTTAGAGACCCAGTACTTC.

The V gene is TRBV10-3, the J gene TRBJ2-7; D is ambiguous. The CDR3 loop spans 8 amino acids. CDR1 is ENHRY, CDR2 SYGVKD, per germline. The DNA of the CDR3 is TGTGCCATCCTCTCCGTGTGGGTC. It codes for CAILSVWV.

The table lists this clonotype with a few counts. One junction end does not reproduce the germline sequence, and a read error may be involved. The chain joins TRBV20-1 to TRBJ2-5, with D tentatively TRBD2 (5 bases). Germline CDR1 is DFQATT and CDR2 is SNEGSKA (reference sequence). The CDR3 sequence is 13 residues long. The CDR3 region is CSARGSYQETQYF. The CDR3 DNA sequence: TGCAGTGCCAGAGGGTCGTACCAAGAGACCCAGTACTTC.

This clonotype was observed at least ten times. The chain employs TRBV12-3 or TRBV12-4 and TRBJ2-3, with 7 bases identical to TRBD2. This CDR3 is built from 16 residues. The V segment lost 2 bases and the J segment 6 bases; nucleotides outside the gene matches: 11. The CDR3 DNA follows: TGTGCCAGCAGTTTACTTGGCGGGAGTGTTATCGATACGCAGTATTTT. Amino acids: CASSLLGGSVIDTQYF.

Many counts were recorded for this clonotype. This chain links TRBV24-1 with TRBJ1-1, with TRBD1 identical over 10 bases. This CDR3 has 14 residues. CDR1 is KGHDR and CDR2 is SFDVKD in the germline V gene. Trimming removed 4 bases from V and 4 bases from J; junction bases left unmatched: 2. CDR3 nucleotides: TGTGCCACCAGTGACCGGGACAGGGGCACTGAAGCTTTCTTT. It encodes CATSDRDRGTEAFF.

This chain connects TRBV5-1 to TRBJ2-7, with D tentatively TRBD1 (6 bases). Trimming stripped 0 bases from V and 2 bases from J, with 21 bases between. This CDR3 spans 18 amino acids. Per germline, CDR1 SGHRS and CDR2 YFSETQ. The CDR3 reads CASSLDSLRDITAYEQYF. Written as DNA, the CDR3 is TGCGCCAGCAGCTTGGATTCCCTCCGGGACATTACTGCCTACGAGCAGTACTTC.

This clonotype showed up many times. CDR3 loop: CASSPRSHDTGELFF. The CDR3 DNA sequence: TGTGCCAGCAGCCCCCGGTCCCACGACACCGGGGAGCTGTTTTTT. The V call is TRBV9, the J call TRBJ2-2; D gene uncertain. V lost 4 bases and J lost 3, with 13 bases in between. CDR1 and CDR2 from the germline V gene are SGDLS and YYNGEE. This CDR3 has 15 residues.

This clonotype was recorded at least ten times. The chain has TRBV2 and TRBJ2-1, with 12 bases matching TRBD2. There are 15 residues in the CDR3. Trimming cost V 6 bases and J 7 bases; bases outside gene matches: 7. CDR1 is SNHLY and CDR2 is FYNNEI in the germline V gene. CDR3 DNA: TGTGCCAGCAGGCAGACTAGCGGGAGCTCAAATGAGCAGTTCTTC. It translates to CASRQTSGSSNEQFF.

This clonotype was observed a handful of times. The chain employs TRBV20-1 and TRBJ1-5, with D unclear. The CDR3 runs to 17 residues. The V end was cut by 2 bases, the J end by 0 bases, with 17 bases between. Germline CDR1 is DFQATT and CDR2 is SNEGSKA (reference sequence). The CDR3 region has the DNA TGCAGTGCTAGAAGGATCCAGGAGCCTTATAGCAATCAGCCCCAGCATTTT. It codes for CSARRIQEPYSNQPQHF.

This clonotype has more than one count but fewer than ten. This chain uses TRBV20-1 with TRBJ2-1; 8 nucleotides match TRBD2. CDR1 and CDR2 (germline): DFQATT, SNEGSKA (reference sequence). CDR3 length: 20 residues. After removal of 5 bases from V and 0 bases from J, the junction contained 21 bases not matched to a gene. The CDR3: CSAARSVLAGQLSSYNEQFF. In nucleotides, the CDR3 is TGCAGTGCTGCACGGTCGGTGCTAGCGGGCCAATTAAGCTCCTACAATGAGCAGTTCTTC.

This clonotype was counted at least ten times. J is TRBJ2-7 and V is TRBV12-3 or TRBV12-4, with 7 bases identical to TRBD1. CDR3 length: 16 amino acids. Trimming at V came to 2 bases and at J to 5 bases, leaving 12 bases not matched to a gene. In DNA, the CDR3 is TGTGCCAGCAGTTTAACCCGACAGGGTTTTTTCCACGAGCAGTACGTC. Translated, it gives CASSLTRQGFFHEQYV.

A few counts support this clonotype. The chain is built from TRBV18 and TRBJ2-5; 7 bases align to TRBD1. The V segment lost 2 bases and the J segment 5 bases; nucleotides outside the gene matches: 14. CDR1 and CDR2 (germline): KGHSH, LQKENI. The CDR3 length is 17 residues. The chain's CDR3 is CASSPGTALGMWETQYF. The CDR3 DNA reads as TGTGCCAGCTCACCAGGGACAGCCCTGGGGATGTGGGAGACCCAGTACTTC.

This clonotype was counted many times. The chain has TRBV15 and TRBJ2-5; D is unresolved. The V and J ends lost 1 base and 5 bases respectively, with 14 bases between them. This CDR3 is built from 15 residues. CDR1 is LNHNV and CDR2 is YYDKDF in the germline V gene (reference sequence). Here the CDR3 reads CATSRVPADRETQYF. CDR3 coding DNA: TGTGCCACCAGCAGAGTGCCTGCCGATCGGGAGACCCAGTACTTC.

Many counts were recorded for this clonotype. The chain links TRBV18 to TRBJ1-3, with D uncertain. Per the germline V gene, CDR1 is KGHSH and CDR2 is LQKENI. With 3 bases removed from V and 0 bases from J, the gap between germline ends came to 12 bases. This CDR3 has 16 residues. Here the CDR3 reads CASSPQDYRSGNTIYF. The CDR3 region has the DNA TGTGCCAGCTCACCTCAGGACTATCGCTCTGGAAACACCATATATTTT.

This clonotype was picked up many times. The V and J genes are TRBV9 and TRBJ2-1; TRBD2 agrees at 13 bases. Germline CDR1 SGDLS, CDR2 YYNGEE. The CDR3 has 16 residues. Trimming removed 3 bases from V and 7 bases from J; junction bases left unmatched: 7. CDR3 protein: CASSARLAGGQNEQFF. The CDR3 bases are TGTGCCAGCAGCGCCCGACTAGCGGGAGGCCAAAATGAGCAGTTCTTC.

This clonotype was counted ten times or more. The rearrangement links TRBV29-1 to TRBJ2-7; tentative D call: TRBD2 (5 bases). There are 14 residues in the CDR3. CDR1 SQVTM and CDR2 ANQGSEA come from the germline V gene. V shed 4 bases and J shed 1 base, with 14 bases lying between them. The CDR3 reads CSVGLWRLSYEQYV. The DNA of the CDR3 is TGCAGCGTTGGTCTTTGGAGGTTGTCCTACGAGCAGTACGTC.

Concerning this clonotype: One end of the junction is discordant with germline, which a read error may explain. This chain links TRBV29-1 with TRBJ1-5, with D hard to call. The CDR3 has 13 residues. Germline assignment: CDR1 SQVTM and CDR2 ANQGSEA. DNA of the CDR3: TGCAGCGTTAAAGAGGGTCTTAATCAGCCCCAGCATTTT. This translates into CSVKEGLNQPQHF. The complete variable domain, with remaining parts taken from reference TRBV29-1 and TRBJ1-5, reads SAVISQKPSRDICQRGTSLTIQCQVDSQVTMMFWYRQQPGQSLTLIATANQGSEATYESGFVIDKFPISRPNLTFSTLTVSNMSPEDSSIYLCSVKEGLNQPQHFGDGTRLSIL.

The chain combines TRBV3-1 with TRBJ2-1; D ambiguous. V dropped 0 bases and J dropped 9 bases, with 9 bases sitting between them. This CDR3 is 13 amino acids long. Germline CDR1 LGHDT, CDR2 YNNKEL (reference sequence). The DNA of the CDR3 is TGTGCCAGCAGCCAAGATACTATCGGTGAGCAGTTCTTC. Amino acids: CASSQDTIGEQFF.

V usage is TRBV28 and J usage is TRBJ1-4; possibly TRBD1 for D (5 bases). V was clipped by 0 bases and J by 0 bases, with 5 bases between them. Germline assignment: CDR1 MDHEN and CDR2 SYDVKM. The CDR3 is 15 amino acids. This chain's CDR3 is CASSLWGATNEKLFF. The CDR3 DNA reads TGTGCCAGCAGTTTATGGGGGGCAACTAATGAAAAACTGTTTTTT.

This clonotype came up many times. CDR3 nucleotides: TGCGCCAGCCGGTTCTACAATGAGCAGTTCTTC. It specifies CASRFYNEQFF. The V and J genes are TRBV10-2 and TRBJ2-1; D is unresolved. The CDR3 contains 11 residues. The germline gives CDR1 WSHSY, CDR2 SAAADI. V lost 8 bases to trimming and J lost 3 bases, with 5 bases between them.

This clonotype was detected many times. The V call is TRBV12-3 or TRBV12-4, the J call TRBJ1-5, with D perhaps matching TRBD1 (5 bases). The CDR3 sequence is 17 residues long. Trimming took 1 base from V and 5 from J, leaving 18 bases between them. The CDR3 sequence: CASSLGVSGQADQPQHF. The CDR3 coding sequence is TGTGCCAGCAGTTTAGGGGTGTCGGGGCAGGCCGATCAGCCCCAGCATTTT.

The CDR3 sequence is CSAASYQGSNQPQHF. As DNA, the CDR3 is TGCAGTGCTGCGTCGTATCAGGGAAGCAATCAGCCCCAGCATTTT. This chain joins TRBV20-1 and TRBJ1-5, with a tentative D call TRBD1 (5 bases). The CDR3 covers 15 residues. Germline V gene sequence: CDR1 DFQATT, CDR2 SNEGSKA (reference sequence). Trimming pared 5 bases from V and 1 base from J, leaving 15 bases between.

This clonotype was detected ten times or more. The V gene is TRBV29-1, the J gene TRBJ2-5; no clear D. The germline gives CDR1 SQVTM, CDR2 ANQGSEA. V shed 3 bases and J shed 0 bases, with 8 bases lying between them. The CDR3 has 13 residues. As DNA, the CDR3 is TGCAGCGTTGACCACGGTTACCAAGAGACCCAGTACTTC. Protein sequence: CSVDHGYQETQYF.